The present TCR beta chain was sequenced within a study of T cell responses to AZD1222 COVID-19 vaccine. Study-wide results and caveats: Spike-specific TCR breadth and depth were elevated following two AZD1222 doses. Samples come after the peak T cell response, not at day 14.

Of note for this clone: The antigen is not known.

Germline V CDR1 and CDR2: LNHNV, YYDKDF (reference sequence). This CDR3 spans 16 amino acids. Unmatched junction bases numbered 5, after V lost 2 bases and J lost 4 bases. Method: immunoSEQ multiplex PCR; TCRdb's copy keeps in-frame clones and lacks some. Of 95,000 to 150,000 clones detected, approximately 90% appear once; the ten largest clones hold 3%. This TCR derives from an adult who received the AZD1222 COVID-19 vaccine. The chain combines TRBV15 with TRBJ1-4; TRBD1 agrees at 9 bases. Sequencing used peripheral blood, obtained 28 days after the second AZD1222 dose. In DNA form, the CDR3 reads TGTGCCACCAGCAGACCAGGGACAGGGATTAATGAAAAACTGTTTTTT. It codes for CATSRPGTGINEKLFF.